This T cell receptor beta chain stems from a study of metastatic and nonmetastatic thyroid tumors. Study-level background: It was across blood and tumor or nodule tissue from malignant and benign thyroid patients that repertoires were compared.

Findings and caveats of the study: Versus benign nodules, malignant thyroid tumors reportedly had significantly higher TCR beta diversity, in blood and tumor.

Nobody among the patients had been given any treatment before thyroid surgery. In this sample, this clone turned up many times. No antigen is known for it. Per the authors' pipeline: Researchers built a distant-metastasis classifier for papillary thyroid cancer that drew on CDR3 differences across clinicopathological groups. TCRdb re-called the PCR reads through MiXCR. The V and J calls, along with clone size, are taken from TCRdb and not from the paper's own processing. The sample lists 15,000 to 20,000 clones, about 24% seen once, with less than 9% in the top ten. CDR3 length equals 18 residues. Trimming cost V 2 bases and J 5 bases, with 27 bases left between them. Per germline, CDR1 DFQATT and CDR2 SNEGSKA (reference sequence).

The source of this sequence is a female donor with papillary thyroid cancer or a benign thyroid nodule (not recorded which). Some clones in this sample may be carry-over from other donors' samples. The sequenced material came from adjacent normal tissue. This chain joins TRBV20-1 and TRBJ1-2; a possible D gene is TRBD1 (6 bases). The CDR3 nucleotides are TGCAGTGCTAGATCCACATACGGGGGAAGCGGACAGAAGTATGGCTACACCTTC. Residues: CSARSTYGGSGQKYGYTF.